Listed here are 15 T cell receptor beta chains from one sample, sequenced in a study of vaccination and CD4 T cells after COVID-19. Sequenced with the Oncomine TCR Beta short-read assay was DNA taken from cultured CD4+ T cells. TCRdb processed the PCR reads anew with MiXCR; each CDR3 protein has one entry. The sample holds 15,000 to 20,000 distinct CDR3 sequences, around 37% seen once. Regarding treatment: roughly 10-day PBMC culture with coronavirus spike peptide pools or control peptides (ViraFEST assay). Antigens for these TCRs are unknown. The specimen was cultured CD4+ T cells from blood. The receptors were sampled from a human donor with COVID-19.

The chain has TRBV2 and TRBJ2-1, with D perhaps TRBD2 (7 bases). The CDR3 consists of 16 residues. V shed 7 bases and J shed 1 base, with 17 bases lying between them. The germline gives CDR1 SNHLY, CDR2 FYNNEI. The CDR3 coding sequence is TGTGCCAGCACCGCGGAGGGGGGGGGATCCTACAATGAGCAGTTCTTC. Translating gives CASTAEGGGSYNEQFF.

Within the sample, this clonotype is medium-sized. The V gene is TRBV25-1, the J gene TRBJ1-3; D not resolved. The CDR3 has 12 residues. Germline V gene data show CDR1 as MGHDK and CDR2 as SYGVNS. Deletions cut 6 bases from V and 8 bases from J, with 11 bases between. The CDR3 here is CASSPGGHTIYF. CDR3 nucleotides: TGTGCCAGCAGCCCGGGTGGGCACACCATATATTTT.

As concerns this clonotype: Its ends do not fully match the called genes, so a read error is possible. The chain recombines TRBV19 with TRBJ1-2, with D perhaps matching TRBD1 (5 bases). CDR1 LNHDA and CDR2 SQIVND come from the germline V gene (reference sequence). The CDR3 has 15 residues. The CDR3 sequence: CASSISGRDNYDYTF. The CDR3 nucleotides are TGTGCCAGTAGTATCTCAGGGAGAGATAACTATGACTACACCTTC.

This clonotype has only a few counts. V gene TRBV27 combines with J gene TRBJ2-1, with 8 bases fitting TRBD1. CDR1 MNHEY and CDR2 SMNVEV come from the germline V gene (reference sequence). The CDR3 loop spans 17 amino acids. Trimming cost V 1 base and J 0 bases; bases outside gene matches: 5. CDR3: CASSLYRTGSSYNEQFF. DNA of the CDR3: TGTGCCAGCAGTTTATACCGGACAGGGAGCTCCTACAATGAGCAGTTCTTC.

This chain uses TRBV2 with TRBJ1-5; TRBD1 aligns across 12 bases. The CDR3 runs 18 residues. From germline, CDR1 is SNHLY and CDR2 FYNNEI. V lost 7 bases to trimming and J lost 2 bases; unmatched junction nucleotides: 12. Here the CDR3 DNA reads TGTGCCAGCATGAGCCGGGACAGGGGGCGCGGCGGCAATCAGCCCCAGCATTTT. Protein product: CASMSRDRGRGGNQPQHF. The whole variable domain, filled in from reference TRBV2 and TRBJ1-5, reads EPEVTQTPSHQVTQMGQEVILRCVPISNHLYFYWYRQILGQKVEFLVSFYNNEISEKSEIFDDQFSVERPDGSNFTLKIRSTKLEDSAMYFCASMSRDRGRGGNQPQHFGDGTRLSIL.

There are a few counts of this clonotype. The chain couples TRBV5-6 to TRBJ1-6; D unresolved. This CDR3 comprises 18 residues. V lost 1 base and J lost 5, with 19 bases in between. Germline V lookup: CDR1 SGHDT, CDR2 YYEEEE. The CDR3 spells CASSLRSGRGRNNSPLHF. As DNA, the CDR3 is TGTGCCAGCAGCTTGCGTTCCGGAAGAGGGAGGAATAATTCACCCCTCCACTTT.

This chain links TRBV7-2 with TRBJ1-2; no clear D gene. V lost 0 bases and J lost 4, with 12 bases in between. CDR3 length: 15 amino acids. CDR1 and CDR2 from the germline V gene are SGHTA and FQGNSA. CDR3 amino acids: CASSLARRQTYGYTF. CDR3 in DNA: TGTGCCAGCAGCTTAGCCCGGCGGCAGACCTATGGCTACACCTTC.

The CDR3 is CASSFGSTTYEQYF. The CDR3 coding sequence is TGTGCCAGCAGCTTCGGTTCCACGACCTACGAGCAGTACTTC. The rearrangement links TRBV7-9 to TRBJ2-7; D uncertain. The CDR3 spans 14 residues. The ends were cut back, 3 bases at V and 2 bases at J, with 11 bases in the middle. Germline CDR1 and CDR2: SEHNR and FQNEAQ (reference sequence).

The V and J genes are TRBV27 and TRBJ2-7; D might be TRBD1 (6 bases). Germline V gene data show CDR1 as MNHEY and CDR2 as SMNVEV (reference sequence). The CDR3 consists of 14 residues. The ends were cut back, 6 bases at V and 3 bases at J, with 15 bases in the middle. CDR3 amino acids: CASSDWDTSYEQYF. The CDR3 nucleotides are TGTGCCAGCAGCGATTGGGACACAAGCTACGAGCAGTACTTC.

This chain links TRBV7-2 with TRBJ2-7; D is uncertain. V was cut by 5 bases and J by 0 bases, with 14 bases left in between. The CDR3 spans 15 residues. Germline CDR1 SGHTA, CDR2 FQGNSA. CDR3 nucleotide sequence: TGTGCCAGCAGCCAGCAAGGGCACCTCTCCTACGAGCAGTACTTC. This translates into CASSQQGHLSYEQYF.

The chain has TRBV4-1 and TRBJ2-4; 7 bases match TRBD1. The J segment lost 7 bases and the V segment lost 1 base, leaving 10 bases of the junction unmatched. Germline loops: CDR1 MGHRA, CDR2 YSYEKL. This CDR3 contains 16 residues. The CDR3 region is CASSQASPTGVNIQYF. CDR3 bases: TGCGCCAGCAGCCAAGCATCCCCAACAGGGGTGAACATTCAGTACTTC.

This chain connects TRBV7-2 to TRBJ2-7; D might be TRBD2 (5 bases). Germline V gene lookup returns CDR1 SGHTA and CDR2 FQGNSA. The CDR3 contains 10 residues. Trimming pared 8 bases from V and 6 bases from J, leaving 8 bases between. The CDR3 reads CASGRGEQYF. The CDR3 bases are TGTGCCAGCGGCCGGGGCGAGCAGTACTTC.

V is TRBV5-1 and J is TRBJ2-3; D gene ambiguous. Germline lookup yields CDR1 SGHRS and CDR2 YFSETQ. The CDR3 contains 13 residues. Trimming removed 4 bases from V and 4 bases from J, with 10 bases in between. CDR3 sequence reads: CASSPSVADTQYF. CDR3 DNA: TGCGCCAGCAGCCCGAGCGTAGCAGATACGCAGTATTTT.

The CDR3 protein is CASSLANVGGGVQETQYF. The DNA for the CDR3 is TGCGCCAGCAGCTTGGCCAACGTCGGCGGGGGGGTCCAAGAGACCCAGTACTTC. The V call is TRBV5-1, the J call TRBJ2-5, with TRBD2 matching 9 bases. The ends lost 0 bases at V and 1 base at J; junction bases unmatched: 10. The CDR3 covers 18 residues. Germline CDR1 reads SGHRS; CDR2 reads YFSETQ. The variable domain in full, completed from reference TRBV5-1 and TRBJ2-5, reads KAGVTQTPRYLIKTRGQQVTLSCSPISGHRSVSWYQQTPGQGLQFLFEYFSETQRNKGNFPGRFSGRQFSNSRSEMNVSTLELGDSALYLCASSLANVGGGVQETQYFGPGTRLLVL.

The rearrangement joins TRBV5-8 to TRBJ2-7; D gene unclear. The V end was cut by 2 bases, the J end by 3 bases, with 3 bases between. This CDR3 has 11 residues. The germline gives CDR1 SGHTS, CDR2 YDEGEE. CDR3 sequence: CASSFIYEQYF. CDR3 DNA: TGTGCCAGCAGCTTCATCTACGAGCAGTACTTC.